The 6 T cell receptor beta chains reported below all come from one sample, sequenced in a study of blood T cell repertoires in COVID-19. Measured with immunoSEQ multiplex PCR; TCRdb has only the in-frame clones, and not every one. Among nearly 200,000 clones listed, more than 70% were seen once. Sequenced: peripheral blood. The receptors derive from a woman in her thirties or forties who had recovered from COVID-19.

This clone showed up just a few times. The gene calls are TRBV28 and TRBJ1-2, with 7 bases matching TRBD1. This CDR3 is 12 amino acids long. The trim removed 3 bases at V and 8 bases at J, leaving 3 bases unmatched. Germline loops: CDR1 MDHEN, CDR2 SYDVKM. This CDR3 reads CASSFKGAGYTF. CDR3 nucleotides: TGTGCCAGCAGTTTTAAGGGGGCCGGCTACACCTTC.

This rearrangement joins TRBV7-2 to TRBJ1-3; TRBD1 matches 10 bases. Germline CDR1 and CDR2: SGHTA and FQGNSA. This CDR3 is built from 17 residues. The J segment lost 5 bases and the V segment lost 2 bases, leaving 9 bases of the junction unmatched. The CDR3 nucleotides read TGTGCCAGCAGCTTAAAGGGGACAGGGGATTTGAGAAACACCATATATTTT. This translates into CASSLKGTGDLRNTIYF. Filled out from reference TRBV7-2 and TRBJ1-3, the complete variable domain reads GAGVSQSPSNKVTEKGKDVELRCDPISGHTALYWYRQSLGQGLEFLIYFQGNSAPDKSGLPSDRFSAERTGGSVSTLTIQRTQQEDSAVYLCASSLKGTGDLRNTIYFGEGSWLTVV.

The chain combines TRBV28 with TRBJ1-4; a weak D match, TRBD1 (5 bases). Trimming took 3 bases from V and 5 from J, leaving 19 bases between them. The length of the CDR3 is 17 residues. Germline CDR1 MDHEN, CDR2 SYDVKM. The CDR3 DNA reads TGTGCCAGCAGTTTTATTTCCGGGGGTCGAGGGAATGAAAAACTGTTTTTT. Translated, it gives CASSFISGGRGNEKLFF.

V and J are TRBV10-3 and TRBJ1-5; the match to TRBD1 covers 8 bases. This CDR3 region has 14 residues. Germline V CDR1 and CDR2: ENHRY, SYGVKD. The ends lost 6 bases at V and 4 bases at J; junction bases unmatched: 5. The CDR3 spells CAISSDRGNQPQHF. The CDR3 DNA is TGTGCCATCAGCTCCGACAGGGGAAATCAGCCCCAGCATTTT.

The rearrangement joins TRBV7-3 to TRBJ2-4, with TRBD1 identical over 8 bases. V lost 5 bases and J lost 2; bases outside the gene matches: 8. The CDR3 extends over 16 amino acids. From germline, CDR1 is SGHTA and CDR2 FQGTGA. Written as DNA, the CDR3 is TGTGCCAGCAGCCCAAACAGGGGGGCCTCCAAAAACATTCAGTACTTC. Amino acids: CASSPNRGASKNIQYF.

This clone is a singleton in its sample. This chain joins TRBV12-3 or TRBV12-4 and TRBJ1-3, with D possibly being TRBD1 (6 bases). CDR3 length: 13 residues. Trimming took 5 bases from V and 4 from J, leaving 9 bases between them. CDR3 DNA: TGTGCCAGCAGTACCGGGACAGGAAACACCATATATTTT. Protein product: CASSTGTGNTIYF.